The 2 T cell receptor beta chains below all came from one sample that was sequenced in a study of cytomegalovirus exposure and HLA in healthy donors. The PCR had 60 Vbeta and 13 Jbeta primers. Clones were sequenced by immunoSEQ multiplex PCR, and TCRdb holds only the in-frame ones, with some missing. The sample lists 120,000 or so clones; around 72% were seen once. Material: PBMCs. All receptors derive from a man between 25 and 39 years old in good health and CMV-seronegative.

V usage is TRBV19 and J usage is TRBJ2-7; TRBD1 matches at 7 bases. V trimming: 3 bases; J trimming: 2 bases; junction bases outside the gene matches: 7. The CDR3 runs to 15 residues. CDR1 and CDR2 from the germline V gene are LNHDA and SQIVND (reference sequence). The CDR3: CASSIYRGGPYEQYF. The CDR3 DNA reads TGTGCCAGTAGTATCTACAGGGGTGGTCCCTACGAGCAGTACTTC.

This clone was seen a few times. At the DNA level, this CDR3 is encoded by other sequences in the same sample as well. The rearrangement links TRBV2 to TRBJ2-3, with D maybe TRBD2 (5 bases). Germline V gives CDR1 SNHLY, CDR2 FYNNEI. This CDR3 contains 12 residues. V was clipped by 6 bases and J by 4 bases, with 8 bases between them. The CDR3 region has the DNA TGTGCCAGCAGACTAGTAGCAGATACGCAGTATTTT. Encoded protein: CASRLVADTQYF.